The 6 T cell receptor beta chains given below trace back to one sample, sequenced in a study of T cells in Graves' hyperthyroidism and ophthalmopathy. The TCR beta CDR3 regions underwent amplification using RNA transcripts as the source. Carried out on the TCR CDR3, a first-round RT-PCR used the HTBI primer set. TCRdb re-analysed the multiplex PCR reads in MiXCR, keeping a single row per CDR3 protein. This repertoire shows 500,000 to 600,000 distinct CDR3 sequences, roughly 50% found once; its top ten account for roughly 19%. Sequenced: peripheral blood or thyroid tissue (not recorded which). The source of these receptors is an adult woman with Graves' disease, either hyperthyroidism or ophthalmopathy (not recorded which).

The chain links TRBV10-3 to TRBJ1-4, with a weak D call TRBD1 (5 bases). Germline CDR1 and CDR2: ENHRY and SYGVKD. Trimming cost V 6 bases and J 7 bases, with 15 bases left between them. This CDR3 region has 14 residues. CDR3 bases: TGTGCCATCAGCGGTGACAGCGCCGGTGAAAAACTGTTTTTT. It specifies CAISGDSAGEKLFF.

As concerns this clonotype: A read error may be the cause here, since a much bigger clone is one base away. CDR3 loop: CVSSFDTGKVETQYF. The CDR3 DNA reads as TGTGTCAGCAGTTTTGATACAGGGAAAGTGGAGACCCAGTACTTC. The chain couples TRBV28 to TRBJ2-5; weak D call: TRBD1 (6 bases). Germline V gives CDR1 MDHEN, CDR2 SYDVKM. The CDR3 contains 15 residues.

The J gene is TRBJ1-1, the V gene TRBV10-2; D perhaps matches TRBD1 (5 bases). The germline CDR1 and CDR2 sequences are WSHSY and SAAADI. The CDR3 has 15 residues. V shed 0 bases and J shed 6 bases, with 14 bases lying between them. The CDR3 DNA reads TGCGCCAGCAGTGAGTCGGTCAATGGAGGGGCTGAAGCTTTCTTT. It specifies CASSESVNGGAEAFF.

This clonotype was seen a single time. V is TRBV20-1 and J is TRBJ1-1; 8 bases match TRBD1. The CDR3 covers 13 residues. The V segment lost 6 bases and the J segment 4 bases; nucleotides outside the gene matches: 7. Germline-derived CDR1 and CDR2 are DFQATT and SNEGSKA (reference sequence). In DNA, the CDR3 is TGCAGTGCCAACAGGGGGGGGACCACTGAAGCTTTCTTT. Amino acids: CSANRGGTTEAFF.

Many counts were recorded for this clonotype. CDR3 coding DNA: TGTGCCAGCGTGGCCCGTACCGCAAGGGGCAATCAGCCCCAGCATTTT. Translated, it gives CASVARTARGNQPQHF. J is TRBJ1-5 and V is TRBV5-8; D unclear. V lost 7 bases and J 2 bases, leaving 19 bases between the germline ends. Germline V gene data show CDR1 as SGHTS and CDR2 as YDEGEE. CDR3 length: 16 amino acids.

This clonotype has just a few counts. V gene TRBV30 combines with J gene TRBJ1-2; possible D gene TRBD1, 5 bases. Germline CDR1 GTSNPN, CDR2 SVGIG (reference sequence). This CDR3 contains 14 residues. Trimming cost V 0 bases and J 2 bases, with 10 bases left between them. CDR3 sequence reads: CAWSVPGSNYGYTF. The CDR3 bases are TGTGCCTGGAGTGTACCAGGGTCCAACTATGGCTACACCTTC.